This section outlines one T cell receptor (beta chain) sequence together with its context. Which antigen it targets is not known. No qualities accompany the bases; no much larger clone lies one base away. This entry belongs to a study of human thymus T cells (dated by TCRdb to 2020 to 2022). Notes on the research overall: The study used about 8 infant thymus samples plus four related peripheral blood samples to characterize TCR alpha and beta repertoires. Donor ages ranging from about 7 to 250 days were recorded, and a handful of male and a couple of female infants were included in the cohort.

TCRB and TCRAD loci were amplified from a standardized quantity of quality-controlled genomic DNA using the immunoSEQ multiplex PCR assay. The amplicons spanned the V(D)J region and were long enough to cover the CDR3 and allow V and J genes to be identified. The amplicons were sequenced on an Illumina platform via the commercial immunoSEQ service. On the study's bioinformatics: Corrections for primer bias and sequencing errors followed previously described methods, while TCRAD and TCRB definitions were based on the IMGT database. immunoSEQ Analyzer 3.0 and VDJTools were used for repertoire analysis, which covered basic statistics, V/J segment usage, diversity estimates, rarefaction and pairwise overlap. To estimate diversity, the Chao1, ChaoE, Efron-Thisted, Shannon and inverse Simpson indices were applied, and diversity was also estimated on datasets down-sampled to the smallest sample. Repertoire overlap used strict matching of CDR3 nucleotide sequence, V gene and J gene, with Jaccard-based multidimensional scaling clustering. Not all clones reach the TCRdb copy of this immuneACCESS table, which keeps in-frame sequences only. Checked studies attribute under half of the gap to unresolved V genes and leave the rest unexplained. V and J calls and clone size are copied from that table; D and trimming were computed from the DNA. The sample profile shows around 120,000 clones; just under 95% of them were found once. Around 0.025% of the sample is in the top ten clones.

Overall study outcomes, separate from this receptor: On average, thymus samples yielded roughly 800,000 unique TCRB clonotypes, whereas blood samples yielded approximately 90,000. The related research found that thymic TCR repertoires overlapped highly between unrelated individuals. Biased V and J gene segment usage appeared to be present in both thymic and peripheral blood repertoires.

The thymus tissue came from surgical resects taken out during corrective cardiac surgery. The donors were immunologically healthy infants in Finland who had open corrective cardiac surgery for congenital heart defects. Thymocytes were mechanically released from the tissue and were stored as pellets of 10-30 million cells at -70 degrees C. A QIAsymphony instrument was used to extract genomic DNA from the frozen cell pellets. The junction shows trimming of 4 bases on V and 7 bases on J, plus 13 bases between the germline ends. The cysteine opens and the phenylalanine closes a CDR3 of 13 amino acids. CDR3 DNA only is kept here, 39 bases in frame from base 1. Sequences MNHEY (CDR1) and SVGAGI (CDR2) are obtained from the germline V gene.

This receptor chain uses TRBV6-5 and TRBJ1-2; tentative D gene TRBD1, with 6 bases matching. Sequenced: thymus tissue. The source is a boy in the first two years of life with a congenital heart defect but otherwise immunologically healthy. Read as DNA, the sequence is TGTGCCAGCAGTTCGACCGGGGGCCTTGGCTACACCTTC. This encodes CASSSTGGLGYTF.